The clone carrying this T cell receptor beta chain has just a few counts. Trimming took 5 bases from V and 6 from J, leaving 13 bases between them. The CDR3 is 14 residues long. Per the germline V gene, CDR1 is SGHTA and CDR2 is FQGNSA. The data stem from a study of human T cells and chemical hapten exposure. Overall study: Epicutaneous patch tests delivered 0.01% DPC to the upper back, with evaluation at 6 days.

Time point given: patch test 3, about 24 weeks after DPC sensitization. Indicated treatment: therapeutic diphenylcyclopropenone sensitization with weekly scalp DPC. TCRdb re-analysed the RACE reads in MiXCR, keeping a single row per CDR3 protein. The profile shows about 190,000 distinct CDR3 sequences, approximately 24% of them singletons. The input for sequencing was whole blood, taken in connection with sensitization to the hapten diphenylcyclopropenone (DPC). This sequence was found in a woman aged 40 to 50 with alopecia areata. Some clones in this sample may be carry-over from other donors' samples. V usage is TRBV7-2 and J usage is TRBJ2-2, with D possibly being TRBD1 (6 bases). The CDR3: CASSRLQGSGELFF. The CDR3, as DNA: TGTGCCAGCAGCCGGCTACAGGGATCCGGGGAGCTGTTTTTT.